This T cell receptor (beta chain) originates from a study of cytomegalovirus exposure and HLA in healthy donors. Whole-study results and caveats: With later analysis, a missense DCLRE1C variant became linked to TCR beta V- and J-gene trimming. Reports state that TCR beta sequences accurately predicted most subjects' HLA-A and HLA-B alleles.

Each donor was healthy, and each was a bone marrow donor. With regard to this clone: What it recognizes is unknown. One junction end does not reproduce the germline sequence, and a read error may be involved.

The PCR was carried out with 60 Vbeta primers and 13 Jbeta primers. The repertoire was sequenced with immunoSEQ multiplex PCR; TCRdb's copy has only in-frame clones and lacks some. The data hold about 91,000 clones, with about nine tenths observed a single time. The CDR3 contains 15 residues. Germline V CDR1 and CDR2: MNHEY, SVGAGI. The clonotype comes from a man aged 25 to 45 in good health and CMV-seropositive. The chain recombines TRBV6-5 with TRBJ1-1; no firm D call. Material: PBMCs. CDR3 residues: CASSYSHGKNTEAFF. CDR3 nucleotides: TGTGCTAGCAGTTACTCGCACGGGAAGAACACTGAAGCTTTCTTT.